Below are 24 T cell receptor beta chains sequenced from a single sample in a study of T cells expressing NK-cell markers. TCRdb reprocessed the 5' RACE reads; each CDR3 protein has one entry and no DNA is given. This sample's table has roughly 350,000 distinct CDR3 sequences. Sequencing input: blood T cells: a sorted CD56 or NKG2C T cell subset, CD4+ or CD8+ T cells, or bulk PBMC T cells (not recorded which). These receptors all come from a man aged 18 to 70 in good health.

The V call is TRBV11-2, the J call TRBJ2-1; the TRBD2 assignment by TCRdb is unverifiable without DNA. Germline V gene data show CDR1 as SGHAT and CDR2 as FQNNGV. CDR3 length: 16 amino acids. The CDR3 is CASSNRLAGMGNEQFF.

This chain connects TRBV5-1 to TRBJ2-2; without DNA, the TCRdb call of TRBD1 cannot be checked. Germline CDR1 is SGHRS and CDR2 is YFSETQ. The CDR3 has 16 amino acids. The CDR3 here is CASSPWTGLRSGELFF. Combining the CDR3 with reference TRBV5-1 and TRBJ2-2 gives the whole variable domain KAGVTQTPRYLIKTRGQQVTLSCSPISGHRSVSWYQQTPGQGLQFLFEYFSETQRNKGNFPGRFSGRQFSNSRSEMNVSTLELGDSALYLCASSPWTGLRSGELFFGEGSRLTVL.

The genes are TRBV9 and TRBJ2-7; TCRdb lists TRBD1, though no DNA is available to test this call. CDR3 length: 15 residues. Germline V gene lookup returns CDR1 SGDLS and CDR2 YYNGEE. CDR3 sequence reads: CASRGGTLGAYEQYF.

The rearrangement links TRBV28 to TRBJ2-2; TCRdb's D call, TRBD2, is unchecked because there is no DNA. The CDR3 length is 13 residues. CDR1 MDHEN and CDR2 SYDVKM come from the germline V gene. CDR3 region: CASGEGNTGELFF.

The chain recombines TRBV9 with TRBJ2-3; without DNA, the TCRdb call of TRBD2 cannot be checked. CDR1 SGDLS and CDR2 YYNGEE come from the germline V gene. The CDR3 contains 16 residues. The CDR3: CASSVILAGGKDTQYF. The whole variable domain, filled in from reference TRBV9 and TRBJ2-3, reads DSGVTQTPKHLITATGQRVTLRCSPRSGDLSVYWYQQSLDQGLQFLIQYYNGEERAKGNILERFSAQQFPDLHSELNLSSLELGDSALYFCASSVILAGGKDTQYFGPGTRLTVL.

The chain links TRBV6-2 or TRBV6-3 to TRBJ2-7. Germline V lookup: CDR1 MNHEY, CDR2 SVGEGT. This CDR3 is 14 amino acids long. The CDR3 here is CASSKQPKPYEQYF.

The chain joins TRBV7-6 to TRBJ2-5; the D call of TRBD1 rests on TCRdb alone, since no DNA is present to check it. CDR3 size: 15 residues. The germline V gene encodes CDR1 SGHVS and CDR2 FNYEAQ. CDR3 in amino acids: CASSLGGTGGQTQYF.

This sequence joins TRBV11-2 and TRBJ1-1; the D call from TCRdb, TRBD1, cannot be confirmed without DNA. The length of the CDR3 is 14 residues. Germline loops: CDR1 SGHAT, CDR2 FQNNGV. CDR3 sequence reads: CASSQTGIVTEAFF.

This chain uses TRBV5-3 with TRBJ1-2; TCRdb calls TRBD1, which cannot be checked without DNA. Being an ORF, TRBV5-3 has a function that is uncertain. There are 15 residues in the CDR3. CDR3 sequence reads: CARSLSPRTDYGYTF.

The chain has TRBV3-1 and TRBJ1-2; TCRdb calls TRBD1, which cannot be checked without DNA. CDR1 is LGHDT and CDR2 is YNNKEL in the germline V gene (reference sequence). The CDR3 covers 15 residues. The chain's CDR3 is CASSQDSTGASGYTF.

The CDR3: CASSVEPGGFNYGYTF. The chain recombines TRBV9 with TRBJ1-2; the D call from TCRdb, TRBD1, cannot be confirmed without DNA. The CDR3 sequence is 16 residues long. Germline V lookup: CDR1 SGDLS, CDR2 YYNGEE.

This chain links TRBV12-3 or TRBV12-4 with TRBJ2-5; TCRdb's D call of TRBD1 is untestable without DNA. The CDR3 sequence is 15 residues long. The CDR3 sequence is CASRRDTGGGETQYF.

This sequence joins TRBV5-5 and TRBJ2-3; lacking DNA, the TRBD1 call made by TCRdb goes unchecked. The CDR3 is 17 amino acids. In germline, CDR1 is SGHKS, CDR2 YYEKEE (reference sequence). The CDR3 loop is CASSLAALVRVTDTQYF.

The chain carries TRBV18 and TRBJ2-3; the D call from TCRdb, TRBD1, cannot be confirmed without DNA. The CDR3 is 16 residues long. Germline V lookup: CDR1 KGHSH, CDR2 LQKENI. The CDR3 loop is CASSPVVGVSADTQYF.

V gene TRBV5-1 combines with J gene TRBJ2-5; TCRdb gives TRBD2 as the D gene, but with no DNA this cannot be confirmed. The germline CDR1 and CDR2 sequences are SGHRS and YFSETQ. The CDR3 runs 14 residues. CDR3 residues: CASSFGTSAETQYF.

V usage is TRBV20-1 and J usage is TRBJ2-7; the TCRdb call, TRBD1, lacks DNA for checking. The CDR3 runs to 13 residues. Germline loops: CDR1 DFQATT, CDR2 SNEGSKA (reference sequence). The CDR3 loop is CSASSGGKYEQYF.

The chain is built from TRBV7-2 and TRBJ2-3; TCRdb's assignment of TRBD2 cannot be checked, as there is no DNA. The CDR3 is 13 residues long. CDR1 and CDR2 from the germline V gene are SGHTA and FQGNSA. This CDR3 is CASSPSDFDTQYF.

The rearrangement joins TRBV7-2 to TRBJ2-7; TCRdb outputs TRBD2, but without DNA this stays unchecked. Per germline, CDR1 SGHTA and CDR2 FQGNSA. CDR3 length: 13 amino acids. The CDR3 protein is CASSTRRGDEQYF.

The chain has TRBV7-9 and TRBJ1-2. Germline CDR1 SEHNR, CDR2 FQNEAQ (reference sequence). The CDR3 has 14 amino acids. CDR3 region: CASSLVNAHYGYTF. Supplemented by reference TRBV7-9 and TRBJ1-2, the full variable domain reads DTGVSQNPRHKITKRGQNVTFRCDPISEHNRLYWYRQTLGQGPEFLTYFQNEAQLEKSRLLSDRFSAERPKGSFSTLEIQRTEQGDSAMYLCASSLVNAHYGYTFGSGTRLTVV.

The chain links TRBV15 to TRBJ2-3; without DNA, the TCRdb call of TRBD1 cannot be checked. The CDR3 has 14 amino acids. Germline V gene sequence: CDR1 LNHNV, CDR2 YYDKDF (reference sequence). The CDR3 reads CATSRDSRRGGQYF.

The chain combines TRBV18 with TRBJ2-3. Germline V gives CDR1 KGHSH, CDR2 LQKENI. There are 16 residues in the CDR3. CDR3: CASSPVQLPGADTQYF.

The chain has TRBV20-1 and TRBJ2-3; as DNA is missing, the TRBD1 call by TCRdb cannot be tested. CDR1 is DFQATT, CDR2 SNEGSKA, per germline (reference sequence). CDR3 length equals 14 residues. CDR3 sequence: CSAIAGQGVDTQYF.

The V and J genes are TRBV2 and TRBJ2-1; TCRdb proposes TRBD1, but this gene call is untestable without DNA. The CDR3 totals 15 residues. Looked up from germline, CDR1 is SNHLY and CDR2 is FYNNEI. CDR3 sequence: CASRAGTGVTNEQFF.

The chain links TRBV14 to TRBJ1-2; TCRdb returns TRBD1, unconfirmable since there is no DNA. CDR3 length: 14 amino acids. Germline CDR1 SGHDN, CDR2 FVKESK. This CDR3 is CASSRGTGGYGYTF.